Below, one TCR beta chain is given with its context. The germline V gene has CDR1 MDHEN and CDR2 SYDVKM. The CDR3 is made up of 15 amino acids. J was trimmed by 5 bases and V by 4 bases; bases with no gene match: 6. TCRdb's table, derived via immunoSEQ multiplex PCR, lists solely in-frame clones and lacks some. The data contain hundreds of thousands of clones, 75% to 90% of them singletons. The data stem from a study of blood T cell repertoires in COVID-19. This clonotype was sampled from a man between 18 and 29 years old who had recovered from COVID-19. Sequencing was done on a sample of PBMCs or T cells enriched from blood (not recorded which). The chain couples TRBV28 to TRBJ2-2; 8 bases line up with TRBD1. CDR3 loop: CASSSGGGYTGELFF. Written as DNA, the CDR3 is TGTGCCAGCAGTTCAGGGGGCGGTTATACCGGGGAGCTGTTTTTT.